This TCR beta chain was captured by sequencing in a study of control samples from healthy donors and cancer patients. Clones were read by immunoSEQ multiplex PCR, and TCRdb kept only the in-frame ones, dropping some. The sample holds 250,000 to 300,000 clones, over 75% seen once. The germline V and J ends were trimmed by 6 bases and 1 base, with 6 bases remaining between them. The CDR3 runs to 12 residues. Per the germline V gene, CDR1 is SGHNT and CDR2 is YYREEE (reference sequence). This clone was seen a few times. This TCR came from a woman in her fifties or sixties with lung cancer. The chain recombines TRBV5-4 with TRBJ2-3; unclear D gene. Sequencing was carried out using PBMCs. CDR3 residues: CASKRGTDTQYF. DNA for the CDR3: TGTGCCAGCAAACGGGGCACAGATACGCAGTATTTT. Based on the CDR3 plus reference TRBV5-4 and TRBJ2-3, the full variable domain is ETGVTQSPTHLIKTRGQQVTLRCSSQSGHNTVSWYQQALGQGPQFIFQYYREEENGRGNFPPRFSGLQFPNYSSELNVNALELDDSALYLCASKRGTDTQYFGPGTRLTVL.